The 18 T cell receptor beta chains in this list originate from one sample, sequenced in a study of T cells after yellow fever vaccination. From the 5' RACE reads, TCRdb called clonotypes with MiXCR, one entry per CDR3 protein. The profile covers some 250,000 distinct CDR3 sequences, with 6.9% appearing a single time and approximately 0.85% taken by the ten largest. The input for sequencing was CD4+ T cells sorted from PBMCs, taken 15 days after the yellow fever booster vaccination. All receptors come from a man between 25 and 39 years old who received the YFV17D yellow fever vaccine.

This clonotype occurred many times. The genes are TRBV19 and TRBJ2-7, with 8 nucleotides matching TRBD1. CDR1 and CDR2 from the germline V gene are LNHDA and SQIVND (reference sequence). This CDR3 has 15 amino acids. V was clipped by 6 bases and J by 3 bases; unmatched bases: 10. For the CDR3, the DNA is TGTGCCAGTAGCGACAGGGGATGGGAGCGCTACGAGCAGTACTTC. Its translation is CASSDRGWERYEQYF.

The rearrangement links TRBV12-3 or TRBV12-4 to TRBJ2-7, with a tentative D call TRBD2 (6 bases). The CDR3 is made up of 13 amino acids. The V end was cut by 7 bases, the J end by 2 bases, with 12 bases between. The CDR3 sequence: CASKAGSTYEQYF. The CDR3 nucleotides read TGTGCCAGCAAAGCCGGGAGTACCTACGAGCAGTACTTC.

This clonotype has a count of ten or more. The genes are TRBV11-2 and TRBJ2-1, with 11 bases fitting TRBD1. Germline V CDR1 and CDR2: SGHAT, FQNNGV. V lost 5 bases and J lost 2; bases outside the gene matches: 2. CDR3 size: 15 residues. For the CDR3, the DNA is TGTGCCAGCAGCGAGGACAGGGGGCCCTACAATGAGCAGTTCTTC. This encodes CASSEDRGPYNEQFF.

The CDR3 region has the DNA TGTGCCAGCAGCGCGATGGGGGGGAAAGAGCAGTACTTC. Amino acid sequence: CASSAMGGKEQYF. This sequence joins TRBV7-9 and TRBJ2-7; 7 positions match TRBD2. This CDR3 is built from 13 residues. The V gene's germline CDR1 is SEHNR and CDR2 FQNEAQ (reference sequence). The V and J ends lost 5 bases and 7 bases, in that order; junction bases with no gene match: 8.

This clonotype was picked up a small number of times. The chain uses TRBV5-1 and TRBJ2-2, with 9 bases that match TRBD1. V lost 5 bases and J lost 4; bases outside the gene matches: 9. The CDR3 loop spans 16 amino acids. Per the germline V gene, CDR1 is SGHRS and CDR2 is YFSETQ. The CDR3 loop reads CASSSRDRVVTGELFF. The CDR3, as DNA: TGCGCCAGCAGTTCAAGGGACAGGGTAGTCACCGGGGAGCTGTTTTTT.

V gene TRBV3-1 combines with J gene TRBJ1-3, with D maybe TRBD1 (6 bases). The V end was cut by 0 bases, the J end by 4 bases, with 10 bases between. The CDR3 extends over 15 amino acids. Germline values: CDR1 LGHDT, CDR2 YNNKEL (reference sequence). As DNA, the CDR3 is TGTGCCAGCAGCCAAGAAATAGGACAGGGAAACACCATATATTTT. Translating it yields CASSQEIGQGNTIYF. Full variable domain (missing parts from reference TRBV3-1 and TRBJ1-3): DTAVSQTPKYLVTQMGNDKSIKCEQNLGHDTMYWYKQDSKKFLKIMFSYNNKELIINETVPNRFSPKSPDKAHLNLHINSLELGDSAVYFCASSQEIGQGNTIYFGEGSWLTVV.

The sample holds a few counts of this clonotype. The V gene is TRBV11-2, the J gene TRBJ2-2; maybe TRBD2 (6 bases). The CDR3 has 17 amino acids. The germline V gene encodes CDR1 SGHAT and CDR2 FQNNGV. V was trimmed by 6 bases and J by 6 bases, leaving 23 bases between them. CDR3 DNA: TGTGCCAGCAGATTACCCGGTCGGACTAAAACACCCGGGGAGCTGTTTTTT. Translating gives CASRLPGRTKTPGELFF.

This clonotype came up a few times. The CDR3 loop reads CASSPQPGLGEQYF. For the CDR3, the DNA is TGTGCCAGCTCACCCCAACCGGGTCTCGGCGAGCAGTACTTC. This chain uses TRBV18 with TRBJ2-7; D gene unclear. The CDR3 is 14 amino acids. Looked up from germline, CDR1 is KGHSH and CDR2 is LQKENI. V was trimmed by 3 bases and J by 6 bases, leaving 15 bases between them.

This clonotype was counted between two and nine times. The rearrangement uses TRBV11-2 and TRBJ2-5; TRBD1 agrees at 7 bases. V was pared by 5 bases and J by 5 bases, with 14 bases of the junction left unmatched. There are 16 residues in the CDR3. Germline CDR1 and CDR2: SGHAT and FQNNGV. CDR3: CASSITRQGRGETQYF. The CDR3 region has the DNA TGTGCCAGCAGCATCACCCGACAGGGACGAGGGGAGACCCAGTACTTC.

This clonotype appeared many times. V usage is TRBV5-6 and J usage is TRBJ1-6, with D unresolved. Per the germline V gene, CDR1 is SGHDT and CDR2 is YYEEEE. This CDR3 has 16 amino acids. The ends were cut back, 1 base at V and 9 bases at J, with 17 bases in the middle. In DNA form, the CDR3 reads TGTGCCAGCAGCTTGATCCGGGATTCCAGTGGTTCACCCCTCCACTTT. This translates into CASSLIRDSSGSPLHF.

The genes are TRBV7-2 and TRBJ2-7, with TRBD1 matching over 7 bases. Germline V lookup: CDR1 SGHTA, CDR2 FQGNSA. The CDR3 sequence is 13 residues long. With V trimmed by 6 bases and J by 3 bases, 5 bases remained unmatched. The DNA for the CDR3 is TGTGCCAGCAGTCCGGGACAGTACTACGAGCAGTACTTC. Translating it yields CASSPGQYYEQYF.

In its sample, this clonotype was seen a few times. This rearrangement joins TRBV6-5 to TRBJ2-4; the D call may be TRBD1 or TRBD2 (5 bases each). This CDR3 contains 16 residues. The V end was cut by 0 bases, the J end by 2 bases, with 11 bases between. Germline V CDR1 and CDR2: MNHEY, SVGAGI. CDR3 bases: TGTGCCAGCAGTTACTCCCGGGGCGGATCCAAAAACATTCAGTACTTC. As protein: CASSYSRGGSKNIQYF.

In its sample, this clonotype was seen many times. This rearrangement joins TRBV7-8 to TRBJ2-5; D is tentatively TRBD1 or TRBD2 (5 bases each). CDR1 and CDR2 from the germline V gene are SGHVS and FQNEAQ. The V end lost 3 bases, the J end lost 0 bases, and 5 bases lay between the germline ends. The CDR3 consists of 13 residues. For the CDR3, the DNA is TGTGCCAGCAGCTTGGGACACCAAGAGACCCAGTACTTC. Protein product: CASSLGHQETQYF.

Ten or more counts support this clonotype. This chain uses TRBV10-3 with TRBJ2-7; D uncertain. CDR3 length: 11 residues. Germline CDR1 and CDR2: ENHRY and SYGVKD. V was shortened by 3 bases and J by 4 bases, with 4 bases between the two germline ends. CDR3 coding DNA: TGTGCCATCAGTGACCAGTACGAGCAGTACTTC. This gives the protein CAISDQYEQYF.

This clonotype was observed a handful of times. V usage is TRBV7-3 and J usage is TRBJ2-7, with 7 positions matching TRBD1. V was pared by 3 bases and J by 2 bases, with 7 bases of the junction left unmatched. CDR1 and CDR2 (germline): SGHTA, FQGTGA. This CDR3 has 15 residues. CDR3: CASSFGTEYPYEQYF. As DNA, the CDR3 is TGTGCCAGCAGCTTCGGGACAGAGTATCCCTACGAGCAGTACTTC.

V is TRBV18 and J is TRBJ2-7; 9 bases align to TRBD1. The CDR3 covers 17 residues. The germline gives CDR1 KGHSH, CDR2 LQKENI. V was pared by 2 bases and J by 5 bases, with 13 bases of the junction left unmatched. The CDR3 sequence is CASSPFDTGGAIDEQYF. The CDR3 DNA reads as TGTGCCAGCTCACCATTCGATACAGGGGGCGCGATCGACGAGCAGTACTTC.

This clonotype was seen a few times. This chain uses TRBV7-9 with TRBJ2-7, with 7 bases that match TRBD1. CDR1 is SEHNR, CDR2 FQNEAQ, per germline (reference sequence). The junction had 4 bases not matched to a gene; V was cut back by 5 bases and J by 6 bases. CDR3 length: 12 residues. The CDR3 is CASSAQGFEQYF. CDR3 coding DNA: TGTGCCAGCAGCGCACAGGGGTTCGAGCAGTACTTC.

The table lists this clonotype with many counts. The genes are TRBV10-3 and TRBJ2-1; TRBD2 matches 12 bases. Germline CDR1 ENHRY, CDR2 SYGVKD. Trimming cost V 4 bases and J 4 bases; bases outside gene matches: 2. This CDR3 contains 15 residues. DNA of the CDR3: TGTGCCATCAGTGGCGGGACTAGCGGGTACAATGAGCAGTTCTTC. Encoded protein: CAISGGTSGYNEQFF.